A single sample gave rise to the 18 T cell receptor beta chains below, sequenced in a study of OX40 agonist ivuxolimab in advanced cancers. Profiled with immunoSEQ multiplex PCR; TCRdb holds only in-frame clones, not every one. The sample consists of about 48,000 clones, about 90% of them appearing once. Here the sequenced sample was CD4+ or CD8+ T cells sorted from blood, taken in a trial of the OX40 agonist ivuxolimab. The receptors shown here come from an adult with an advanced solid tumor such as melanoma, head and neck, liver or kidney cancer.

The CDR3 spells CASSPGGRLSYNSPLHF. In nucleotides, the CDR3 is TGTGCCAGCAGCCCGGGGGGGCGGCTCTCCTATAATTCACCCCTCCACTTT. This sequence joins TRBV7-8 and TRBJ1-6, with a possible D match to TRBD1 (6 bases). The CDR3 is 17 amino acids. V was shortened by 5 bases and J by 0 bases, with 14 bases between the two germline ends. Germline assignment: CDR1 SGHVS and CDR2 FQNEAQ.

The rearrangement joins TRBV27 to TRBJ1-1; D is unresolved. Looked up from germline, CDR1 is MNHEY and CDR2 is SMNVEV (reference sequence). The V gene lost 0 bases and the J gene lost 3 bases, with 8 bases spanning the gap. This CDR3 is built from 14 residues. CDR3 DNA: TGTGCCAGCAGTTTATCGGGAGAGTACACTGAAGCTTTCTTT. Translation gives CASSLSGEYTEAFF.

V is TRBV5-1 and J is TRBJ2-1; 9 bases line up with TRBD1. The germline gives CDR1 SGHRS, CDR2 YFSETQ. With 6 bases clipped from V and 2 bases from J, the junction kept 9 bases outside the gene matches. The CDR3 length is 16 residues. This CDR3 is CASTTGTGLTYNEQFF. The CDR3 nucleotides are TGCGCCAGCACCACTGGGACAGGGCTAACCTACAATGAGCAGTTCTTC.

V and J are TRBV5-1 and TRBJ2-3, with 8 positions matching TRBD1. The CDR3 consists of 13 residues. V shed 4 bases, J shed 5 bases, and the junction held 3 bases outside the gene matches. CDR1 is SGHRS and CDR2 is YFSETQ in the germline V gene. The CDR3 DNA reads as TGCGCCAGCAGCGTTGACAGGGGAGATACGCAGTATTTT. Amino acids: CASSVDRGDTQYF.

The table lists this clone with a few counts. This chain uses TRBV15 with TRBJ2-2, with TRBD1 matching 8 bases. The V gene's germline CDR1 is LNHNV and CDR2 YYDKDF (reference sequence). The CDR3 is 15 residues long. V lost 3 bases to trimming and J lost 3 bases; unmatched junction nucleotides: 3. CDR3 loop: CATSSGQGDTGELFF. In nucleotides, the CDR3 is TGTGCCACCAGCAGCGGACAGGGTGACACCGGGGAGCTGTTTTTT.

V and J are TRBV28 and TRBJ2-5; 9 bases are shared with TRBD1. Germline loops: CDR1 MDHEN, CDR2 SYDVKM. The CDR3 totals 14 residues. The J segment lost 5 bases and the V segment lost 7 bases, leaving 8 bases of the junction unmatched. CDR3 region: CASTIQGARETQYF. The CDR3 DNA reads TGTGCCAGCACCATACAGGGGGCCCGGGAGACCCAGTACTTC.

V gene TRBV7-8 combines with J gene TRBJ1-2; the D gene is possibly TRBD1 (6 bases). CDR3 length: 15 residues. With 4 bases removed from V and 3 bases from J, the gap between germline ends came to 15 bases. Germline values: CDR1 SGHVS, CDR2 FQNEAQ. CDR3 sequence (DNA): TGTGCCAGCAGCTCCTTCGCGACAGGTCACTATGGCTACACCTTC. It specifies CASSSFATGHYGYTF.

The gene calls are TRBV4-1 and TRBJ2-1, with TRBD2 matching over 15 bases. With V trimmed by 0 bases and J by 7 bases, 1 base remained unmatched. The CDR3 contains 16 residues. Germline assignment: CDR1 MGHRA and CDR2 YSYEKL. In DNA, the CDR3 is TGCGCCAGCAGCCAAGAAGGGACTAGCGGGGGGAATGAGCAGTTCTTC. It translates to CASSQEGTSGGNEQFF.

This sequence joins TRBV6-6 and TRBJ2-7; no clear D. In germline, CDR1 is MNHNY, CDR2 SVGAGI (reference sequence). Between the trimmed V and J ends, which lost 2 bases and 5 bases, there was a span of 7 bases. This CDR3 contains 12 residues. CDR3 sequence: CASSYGVDEQYV. CDR3 coding DNA: TGTGCCAGCAGTTACGGCGTGGACGAGCAGTACGTC.

This chain joins TRBV7-9 and TRBJ1-1; no definite D call. This CDR3 region has 18 residues. V lost 4 bases and J lost 0, with 21 bases in between. CDR1 and CDR2 from the germline V gene are SEHNR and FQNEAQ (reference sequence). Here the CDR3 DNA reads TGTGCCAGCAGCTCCATCGTTGGGGTGCTGGGGATGAACACTGAAGCTTTCTTT. This sequence encodes CASSSIVGVLGMNTEAFF. Full variable domain (remainder filled in from reference TRBV7-9 and TRBJ1-1): DTGVSQNPRHKITKRGQNVTFRCDPISEHNRLYWYRQTLGQGPEFLTYFQNEAQLEKSRLLSDRFSAERPKGSFSTLEIQRTEQGDSAMYLCASSSIVGVLGMNTEAFFGQGTRLTVV.

This chain uses TRBV7-9 with TRBJ1-2, with unresolved D. The CDR3 length is 12 residues. The V gene lost 3 bases and the J gene lost 6 bases, with 8 bases spanning the gap. CDR1 and CDR2 from the germline V gene are SEHNR and FQNEAQ (reference sequence). This chain's CDR3 is CASSFPLHGYTF. CDR3 bases: TGTGCCAGCAGCTTCCCACTCCATGGCTACACCTTC.

This clone has only a few counts. J is TRBJ2-3 and V is TRBV5-8, with D tentatively TRBD1 (5 bases). Germline V gene data show CDR1 as SGHTS and CDR2 as YDEGEE. Trimming took 3 bases from V and 1 from J, leaving 9 bases between them. The CDR3 extends over 14 amino acids. Written as DNA, the CDR3 is TGTGCCAGCAGCTCCGAACAGGGCACAGATACGCAGTATTTT. Translated, it gives CASSSEQGTDTQYF.

The chain employs TRBV7-9 and TRBJ2-6; a weak D match, TRBD1 (5 bases). This CDR3 comprises 17 residues. The germline V gene encodes CDR1 SEHNR and CDR2 FQNEAQ (reference sequence). V shed 5 bases and J shed 0 bases, with 14 bases lying between them. The CDR3 is CASSIRQPLSGANVLTF. DNA of the CDR3: TGTGCCAGCAGCATCCGACAGCCCCTCTCTGGGGCCAACGTCCTGACTTTC.

This clone came up a few times. The chain combines TRBV7-8 with TRBJ1-6, with D tentatively TRBD1 (5 bases). Looked up from germline, CDR1 is SGHVS and CDR2 is FQNEAQ. This CDR3 has 18 amino acids. The V end was cut by 4 bases, the J end by 7 bases, with 23 bases between. Here the CDR3 reads CASSSYRVSGLGNSPLHF. The CDR3 nucleotides read TGTGCCAGCAGCTCGTACCGGGTGTCGGGACTGGGCAATTCACCCCTCCACTTT.

This clone was found once. The chain carries TRBV4-1 and TRBJ2-5; TRBD2 matches 10 bases. The V gene end was trimmed by 2 bases and the J gene end by 8 bases; junction bases not matched to a gene: 8. CDR3 length: 15 amino acids. Germline CDR1 MGHRA, CDR2 YSYEKL. Written as DNA, the CDR3 is TGCGCCAGCAGCCAACCACGGGTAGCGGGAGGCACCCAGTACTTC. Protein product: CASSQPRVAGGTQYF.

The DNA for the CDR3 is TGCGCCAGCAGCCCCGAAGGCATGAACACTGAAGCTTTCTTT. This codes for CASSPEGMNTEAFF. The rearrangement joins TRBV4-1 to TRBJ1-1; D uncertain. The V gene lost 4 bases and the J gene lost 0 bases, with 9 bases spanning the gap. The germline V gene has CDR1 MGHRA and CDR2 YSYEKL. CDR3 length equals 14 residues.

V gene TRBV5-1 combines with J gene TRBJ1-1; no firm D call. Germline CDR1 and CDR2: SGHRS and YFSETQ. The CDR3 has 14 residues. V lost 1 base and J 0 bases, leaving 7 bases between the germline ends. This CDR3 reads CASSLHRLNTEAFF. The CDR3 DNA reads as TGCGCCAGCAGCTTGCACAGATTGAACACTGAAGCTTTCTTT.

This clone was seen only once. The chain combines TRBV19 with TRBJ2-2; the match to TRBD1 covers 8 bases. The germline V gene encodes CDR1 LNHDA and CDR2 SQIVND (reference sequence). This CDR3 region has 18 residues. Trimming removed 5 bases from V and 3 bases from J; junction bases left unmatched: 14. For the CDR3, the DNA is TGTGCCAGTAGTTTTGGACAGGGTGGTAGGGGGTACACCGGGGAGCTGTTTTTT. This sequence encodes CASSFGQGGRGYTGELFF.